This TCR beta chain was observed in a study of technical replicates of blood from a few donors. TCRdb keeps only in-frame clones here, not all; method: immunoSEQ multiplex PCR. The sample has tens of thousands of clones, roughly nine tenths seen once; the top ten hold roughly 0.4%. The CDR3 runs 14 residues. V shed 2 bases and J 5 bases; nucleotides not matched to a gene: 5. CDR1 SGHRS and CDR2 YFSETQ come from the germline V gene. The count of this clone is one. The rearrangement uses TRBV5-1 and TRBJ2-5, with 8 bases fitting TRBD1. The sequence came from a human donor in good health. The sequenced sample consisted of T cells isolated from PBMCs. DNA for the CDR3: TGCGCCAGCAGCTTTACAGGGGGGAGGGAGACCCAGTACTTC. Encoded protein: CASSFTGGRETQYF. Full variable domain (outside the CDR3, taken from reference TRBV5-1 and TRBJ2-5): KAGVTQTPRYLIKTRGQQVTLSCSPISGHRSVSWYQQTPGQGLQFLFEYFSETQRNKGNFPGRFSGRQFSNSRSEMNVSTLELGDSALYLCASSFTGGRETQYFGPGTRLLVL.